This TCR beta chain is from a study of T-cell reconstitution after alpha-beta-depleted transplantation in children. Whole-study results and caveats: Newly generated T cells supplied most T-cell counts and diversity one year post-transplant.

The J segment lost 4 bases and the V segment lost 8 bases, leaving 1 base of the junction unmatched. CDR1 is MGHDK and CDR2 is SYGVNS in the germline V gene. The length of the CDR3 is 12 residues. This clonotype was found many times. The target antigen is unknown. The authors prepared the TCRbeta library with unique molecular identifiers. Each CDR3 protein gets one entry after TCRdb re-called the PCR reads with MiXCR. The sample contains hundreds of thousands of distinct CDR3 sequences, about 15% of which appear only once. The origin of this receptor is a male patient between 2 and 10 years old who had a stem cell transplant for acute lymphoblastic leukemia, so the T cells may come from the graft donor. This rearrangement joins TRBV25-1 to TRBJ2-7; TRBD1 aligns across 11 bases. The source material was PBMCs, mostly from graft donor cells, sampled 360 days after TCRalphabeta/CD19-depleted stem cell transplant. The CDR3 here is CASGQGAYEQYF. The CDR3 DNA reads as TGTGCCAGCGGACAGGGGGCGTACGAGCAGTACTTC.